Below are 15 T cell receptor beta chains sequenced from a single sample in a study of T cell changes during pregnancy in multiple sclerosis (dated by TCRdb to between 2019 and 2020). Libraries were constructed by the immunoSEQ multiplex PCR assay. TCRdb's version of the immuneACCESS table is confined to in-frame rearrangements and falls short of the full clone set. An unresolved V gene accounts for under half of the shortfall where checked; the remainder is of unknown origin. This sample gives approximately 100,000 clones in total; around nine tenths of them show up just once. The ten largest clones represent around 1.2% of the sample. The material sequenced was peripheral blood, taken in the second trimester of pregnancy. These receptor sequences come from a female donor with multiple sclerosis, enrolled in a pregnancy study.

V gene TRBV4-1 combines with J gene TRBJ1-3; perhaps TRBD1 as D (6 bases). V was clipped by 0 bases and J by 0 bases, with 12 bases between them. CDR1 is MGHRA and CDR2 is YSYEKL in the germline V gene. The length of the CDR3 is 17 residues. The CDR3 protein is CASSQDRGGHSGNTIYF. The DNA of the CDR3 is TGCGCCAGCAGCCAAGATCGTGGGGGCCACTCTGGAAACACCATATATTTT.

The genes are TRBV7-7 and TRBJ2-7; TRBD2 matches at 9 bases. V lost 5 bases, J lost 2 bases, and 4 bases stayed unmatched. This CDR3 is 14 amino acids long. The germline V gene encodes CDR1 SSHAT and CDR2 FNYEAQ (reference sequence). The CDR3 bases are TGTGCCAGCAGCCCCAGCGGGAGGACCTACGAGCAGTACTTC. Translated: CASSPSGRTYEQYF.

The chain joins TRBV6-5 to TRBJ2-2, with a possible D match to TRBD1 (6 bases). Germline loops: CDR1 MNHEY, CDR2 SVGAGI. This CDR3 is built from 14 residues. V was shortened by 2 bases and J by 7 bases, with 11 bases between the two germline ends. CDR3: CASSYTPGVGELFF. The CDR3 nucleotides are TGTGCCAGCAGTTACACGCCAGGGGTCGGGGAGCTGTTTTTT.

V usage is TRBV2 and J usage is TRBJ2-3; D perhaps matches TRBD1 (6 bases). Looked up from germline, CDR1 is SNHLY and CDR2 is FYNNEI. V lost 3 bases and J lost 4, with 26 bases in between. This CDR3 contains 19 residues. For the CDR3, the DNA is TGTGCCAGCAGTGACTTGGGGGCGCAGGGGACGGTGATGGCAGATACGCAGTATTTT. Translated: CASSDLGAQGTVMADTQYF.

This sequence joins TRBV11-1 and TRBJ1-6; no definite D call. CDR1 SGHAT and CDR2 FQDESV come from the germline V gene (reference sequence). The CDR3 totals 15 residues. Trimming took off 5 bases at V and 10 bases at J, with 18 bases between the two ends. The CDR3 reads CASSQPGRDGSPLHF. The CDR3 bases are TGTGCCAGCAGCCAACCCGGGAGAGATGGGTCACCCCTCCACTTT.

The CDR3: CASSSGRQGGTDTQYF. The CDR3 bases are TGTGCCAGCAGCTCCGGACGCCAAGGAGGGACAGATACGCAGTATTTT. V and J are TRBV7-9 and TRBJ2-3, with D possibly matching TRBD2 (6 bases). The CDR3 totals 16 residues. Trimming stripped 4 bases from V and 3 bases from J, with 17 bases between. Per the germline V gene, CDR1 is SEHNR and CDR2 is FQNEAQ (reference sequence).

The V gene is TRBV30, the J gene TRBJ2-2; TRBD1 agrees at 9 bases. CDR3 length equals 16 residues. The V gene end was trimmed by 3 bases and the J gene end by 4 bases; junction bases not matched to a gene: 9. Germline V gene data show CDR1 as GTSNPN and CDR2 as SVGIG (reference sequence). The CDR3 reads CAWRKTGTGSTGELFF. CDR3 bases: TGTGCCTGGAGAAAAACCGGGACAGGGAGCACCGGGGAGCTGTTTTTT. Full variable domain (outside the CDR3, taken from reference TRBV30 and TRBJ2-2): SQTIHQWPATLVQPVGSPLSLECTVEGTSNPNLYWYRQAAGRGLQLLFYSVGIGQISSEVPQNLSASRPQDRQFILSSKKLLLSDSGFYLCAWRKTGTGSTGELFFGEGSRLTVL.

The rearrangement uses TRBV30 and TRBJ1-5, with 7 nucleotides matching TRBD1. CDR1 GTSNPN and CDR2 SVGIG come from the germline V gene (reference sequence). V trimming: 1 base; J trimming: 9 bases; junction bases outside the gene matches: 9. The CDR3 is 14 amino acids. CDR3 sequence reads: CAWSGQGGIWPQHF. CDR3 in DNA: TGTGCCTGGAGTGGACAGGGCGGGATTTGGCCCCAGCATTTT. Supplemented by reference TRBV30 and TRBJ1-5, the full variable domain reads SQTIHQWPATLVQPVGSPLSLECTVEGTSNPNLYWYRQAAGRGLQLLFYSVGIGQISSEVPQNLSASRPQDRQFILSSKKLLLSDSGFYLCAWSGQGGIWPQHFGDGTRLSIL.

This chain links TRBV5-1 with TRBJ2-1; the match to TRBD2 covers 11 bases. The CDR3 runs to 18 residues. V was clipped by 4 bases and J by 5 bases; unmatched bases: 14. Per the germline V gene, CDR1 is SGHRS and CDR2 is YFSETQ. CDR3 sequence reads: CASSPWSSGGARNNEQFF. The CDR3 DNA is TGCGCCAGCAGCCCATGGAGTAGCGGGGGGGCCAGAAACAATGAGCAGTTCTTC.

V is TRBV28 and J is TRBJ2-2; D is uncertain. Germline assignment: CDR1 MDHEN and CDR2 SYDVKM. CDR3 length: 13 residues. Trimming removed 1 base at V and 8 bases at J, with 8 bases between. CDR3 nucleotides: TGTGCCAGCAGTTTATTAAGCCCGGGGGAGCTGTTTTTT. Translating it yields CASSLLSPGELFF.

The V call is TRBV7-9, the J call TRBJ1-1, with 8 positions matching TRBD1. CDR1 is SEHNR, CDR2 FQNEAQ, per germline (reference sequence). The CDR3 is 13 amino acids. V lost 2 bases, J lost 4 bases, and 0 bases stayed unmatched. The CDR3 sequence: CASSLTGGTEAFF. The CDR3, as DNA: TGTGCCAGCAGCTTAACAGGGGGCACTGAAGCTTTCTTT.

The V and J genes are TRBV7-9 and TRBJ2-7; D is perhaps TRBD1 (5 bases). Germline loops: CDR1 SEHNR, CDR2 FQNEAQ (reference sequence). The CDR3 has 16 amino acids. The V and J ends lost 0 bases and 6 bases respectively, with 18 bases between them. The CDR3 here is CASSLAATRNRGEQYF. CDR3 nucleotide sequence: TGTGCCAGCAGCTTAGCAGCGACAAGAAATAGGGGCGAGCAGTACTTC.

CDR3 in amino acids: CASSQTGGASEAFF. The CDR3 DNA reads as TGTGCCAGTAGTCAAACAGGGGGCGCGTCTGAAGCTTTCTTT. V is TRBV19 and J is TRBJ1-1, with TRBD1 matching 9 bases. V lost 5 bases and J lost 6; bases outside the gene matches: 7. The CDR3 spans 14 residues. Germline CDR1 and CDR2: LNHDA and SQIVND (reference sequence).

The CDR3 sequence is CASSARTGGINQPQHF. The CDR3 DNA reads TGTGCCAGTAGTGCCCGGACAGGGGGGATAAATCAGCCCCAGCATTTT. The genes are TRBV19 and TRBJ1-5; 10 bases agree with TRBD1. Germline lookup yields CDR1 LNHDA and CDR2 SQIVND (reference sequence). The V gene end was trimmed by 5 bases and the J gene end by 4 bases; junction bases not matched to a gene: 8. The CDR3 has 16 amino acids.

CDR3 sequence (DNA): TGTGCCAGTAGTATTTACCCCGGACAGGGCGATGGCTACACCTTC. As protein: CASSIYPGQGDGYTF. The chain recombines TRBV19 with TRBJ1-2, with 8 bases lining up with TRBD1. CDR1 and CDR2 from the germline V gene are LNHDA and SQIVND (reference sequence). The junction had 9 bases not matched to a gene; V was cut back by 3 bases and J by 6 bases. The CDR3 is 15 amino acids.